This T cell receptor beta chain was sequenced for a study of vaccination and CD4 T cells after COVID-19. About the research overall: From HCoV-229E, HCoV-OC43, HCoV-NL63 and SARS-CoV-2, overlapping spike peptides were used to stimulate the cells. Study observations and caveats: There were relatively few convalescent patients studied, and there were no early post-infection timepoints. The authors identified 304 of 307 vaccine-specific clones in convalescent patients as spike mono-reactive.

Once obtained from cultured CD4+ T cells, the DNA was sequenced using the Oncomine TCR Beta short-read assay. TCRdb re-called the PCR reads through MiXCR, storing one row per CDR3 protein. The sample consists of 8,000 or so distinct CDR3 sequences, less than 30% of them appearing once. V lost 3 bases, J lost 8 bases, and 7 bases lay in between. CDR1 and CDR2 (germline): MNHNS, SASEGT. The CDR3 extends over 11 amino acids. About this clonotype itself: Its cognate antigen is unknown.

As to treatment: approximately 9-day PBMC culture with coronavirus spike peptide pools or control peptides (ViraFEST assay). Gathered ahead of the COVID-19 pandemic (2011-2018) were the CD4+ T cells of the unexposed donor. SARS-CoV-2 S/N and four cold-coronavirus spikes were used to probe unexposed-donor CD4+ T cells, cells permitting. The specimen sequenced was CD4+ T cells from blood, cultured in vitro. This TCR was recovered from a human donor in good health. The chain links TRBV6-1 to TRBJ1-2, with D unclear. This chain's CDR3 is CASSDVQGYTF. The CDR3 coding sequence is TGTGCCAGCAGTGATGTTCAGGGCTACACCTTC.